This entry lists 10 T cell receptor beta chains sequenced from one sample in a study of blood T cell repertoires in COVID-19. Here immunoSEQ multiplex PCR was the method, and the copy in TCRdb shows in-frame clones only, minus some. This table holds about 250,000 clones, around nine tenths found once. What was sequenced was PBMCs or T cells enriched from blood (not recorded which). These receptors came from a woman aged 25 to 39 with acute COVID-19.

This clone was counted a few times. The CDR3 reads CASSYRRGNQPQHF. In DNA form, the CDR3 reads TGTGCCAGTAGTTACAGGCGAGGCAATCAGCCCCAGCATTTT. This rearrangement joins TRBV19 to TRBJ1-5; possible D gene TRBD1, 5 bases. V dropped 5 bases and J dropped 2 bases, with 10 bases sitting between them. Looked up from germline, CDR1 is LNHDA and CDR2 is SQIVND (reference sequence). The CDR3 loop spans 14 amino acids.

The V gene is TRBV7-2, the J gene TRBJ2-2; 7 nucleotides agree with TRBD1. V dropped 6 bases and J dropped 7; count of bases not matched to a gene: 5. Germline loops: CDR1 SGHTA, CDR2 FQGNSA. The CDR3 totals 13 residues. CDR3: CASSRTGGGELFF. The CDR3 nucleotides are TGTGCCAGCAGTAGGACAGGCGGCGGGGAGCTGTTTTTT.

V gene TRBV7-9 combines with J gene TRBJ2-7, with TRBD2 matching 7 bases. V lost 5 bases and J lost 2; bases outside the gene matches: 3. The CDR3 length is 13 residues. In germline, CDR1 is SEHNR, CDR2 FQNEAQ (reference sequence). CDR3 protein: CASSGLVAYEQYF. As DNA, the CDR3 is TGTGCCAGCAGCGGACTAGTAGCCTACGAGCAGTACTTC. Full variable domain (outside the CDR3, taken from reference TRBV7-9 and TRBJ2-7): DTGVSQNPRHKITKRGQNVTFRCDPISEHNRLYWYRQTLGQGPEFLTYFQNEAQLEKSRLLSDRFSAERPKGSFSTLEIQRTEQGDSAMYLCASSGLVAYEQYFGPGTRLTVT.

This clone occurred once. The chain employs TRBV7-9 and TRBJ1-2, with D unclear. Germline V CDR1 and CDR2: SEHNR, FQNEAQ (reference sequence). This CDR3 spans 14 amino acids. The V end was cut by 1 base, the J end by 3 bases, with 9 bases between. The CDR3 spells CASSLVTSHYGYTF. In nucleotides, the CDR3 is TGTGCCAGCAGCTTAGTTACATCCCACTATGGCTACACCTTC. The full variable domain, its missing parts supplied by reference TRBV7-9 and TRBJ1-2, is DTGVSQNPRHKITKRGQNVTFRCDPISEHNRLYWYRQTLGQGPEFLTYFQNEAQLEKSRLLSDRFSAERPKGSFSTLEIQRTEQGDSAMYLCASSLVTSHYGYTFGSGTRLTVV.

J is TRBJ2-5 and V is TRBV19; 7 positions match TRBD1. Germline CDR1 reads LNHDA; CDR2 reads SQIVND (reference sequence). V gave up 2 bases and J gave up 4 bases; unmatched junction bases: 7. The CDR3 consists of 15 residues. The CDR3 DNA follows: TGTGCCAGTAGTATAAGGACAGGCGTGGGAGAGACCCAGTACTTC. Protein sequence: CASSIRTGVGETQYF.

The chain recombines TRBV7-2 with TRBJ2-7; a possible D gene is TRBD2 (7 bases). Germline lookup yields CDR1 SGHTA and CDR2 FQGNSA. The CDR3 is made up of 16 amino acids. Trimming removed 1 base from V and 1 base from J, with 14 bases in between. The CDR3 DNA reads TGTGCCAGCAGCTTAGAGGGGGGGCAACATTCCTACGAGCAGTACTTC. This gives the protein CASSLEGGQHSYEQYF.

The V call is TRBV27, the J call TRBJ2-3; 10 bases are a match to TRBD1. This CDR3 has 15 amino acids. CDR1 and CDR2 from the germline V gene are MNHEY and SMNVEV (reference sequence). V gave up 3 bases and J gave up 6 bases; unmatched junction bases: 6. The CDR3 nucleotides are TGTGCCAGCAGTTTCGGGACAGGGGCGAAGGATACGCAGTATTTT. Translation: CASSFGTGAKDTQYF.

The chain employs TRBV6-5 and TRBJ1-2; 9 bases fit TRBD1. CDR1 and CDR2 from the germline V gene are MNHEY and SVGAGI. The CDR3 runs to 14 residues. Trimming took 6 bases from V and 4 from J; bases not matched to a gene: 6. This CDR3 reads CASRTGTGSYGYTF. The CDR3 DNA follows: TGTGCCAGCAGAACCGGGACAGGGAGCTATGGCTACACCTTC.

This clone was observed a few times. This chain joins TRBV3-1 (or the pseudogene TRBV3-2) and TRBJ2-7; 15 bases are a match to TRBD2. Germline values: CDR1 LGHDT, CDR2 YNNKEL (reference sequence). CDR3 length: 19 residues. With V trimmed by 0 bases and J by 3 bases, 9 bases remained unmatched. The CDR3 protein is CASSQDWGLAGGQVYEQYF. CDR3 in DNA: TGTGCCAGCAGCCAAGATTGGGGACTAGCGGGGGGCCAGGTCTACGAGCAGTACTTC.

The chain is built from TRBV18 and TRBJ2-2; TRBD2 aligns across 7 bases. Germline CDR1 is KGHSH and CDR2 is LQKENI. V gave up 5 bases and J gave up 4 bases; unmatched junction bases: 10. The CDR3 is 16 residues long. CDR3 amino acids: CASSDRGSPGTGELFF. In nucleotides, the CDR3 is TGTGCCAGCTCAGACCGCGGGAGCCCGGGCACCGGGGAGCTGTTTTTT.